This record looks at one T cell receptor beta chain sequence and its context. The germline V gene encodes CDR1 MNHEY and CDR2 SVGAGI. V was clipped by 6 bases and J by 2 bases, with 11 bases between them. CDR3 length: 13 residues. The entry originates in a study of blood T cell repertoires in COVID-19. Whole-study context: T cells, B-cell-depleted T cells, or PBMCs provided the cDNA or gDNA that served as material.

Data came from immunoSEQ multiplex PCR; TCRdb stores just in-frame clones and leaves some out. The top ten hold approximately 2.7% of the sample, which has fewer than 200,000 clones, around 87% seen once. This sequence was found in a man in his forties with active or convalescent COVID-19. The sample comprised peripheral blood. The chain couples TRBV6-5 to TRBJ2-7; maybe TRBD1 (6 bases). CDR3 loop: CASSKGVPYEQYF. The CDR3, as DNA: TGTGCCAGCAGCAAGGGGGTCCCCTACGAGCAGTACTTC.